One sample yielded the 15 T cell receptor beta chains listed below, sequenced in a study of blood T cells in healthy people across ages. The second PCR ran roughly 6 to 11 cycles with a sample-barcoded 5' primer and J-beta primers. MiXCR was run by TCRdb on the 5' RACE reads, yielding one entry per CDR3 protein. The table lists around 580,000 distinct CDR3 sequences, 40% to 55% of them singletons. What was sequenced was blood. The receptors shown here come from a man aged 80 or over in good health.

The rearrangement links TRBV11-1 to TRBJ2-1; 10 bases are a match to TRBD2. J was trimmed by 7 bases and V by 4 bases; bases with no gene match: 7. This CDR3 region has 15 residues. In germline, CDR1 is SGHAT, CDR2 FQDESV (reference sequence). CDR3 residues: CASSWSGGASNEQFF. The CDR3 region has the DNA TGTGCCAGCAGCTGGAGCGGGGGGGCCAGTAATGAGCAGTTCTTC.

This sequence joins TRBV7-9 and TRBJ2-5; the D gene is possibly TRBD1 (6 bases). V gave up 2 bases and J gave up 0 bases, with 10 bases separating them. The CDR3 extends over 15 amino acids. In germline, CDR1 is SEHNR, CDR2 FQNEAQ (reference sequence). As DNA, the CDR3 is TGTGCCAGCAGCTTACTCCAGGGGTACCAAGAGACCCAGTACTTC. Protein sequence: CASSLLQGYQETQYF.

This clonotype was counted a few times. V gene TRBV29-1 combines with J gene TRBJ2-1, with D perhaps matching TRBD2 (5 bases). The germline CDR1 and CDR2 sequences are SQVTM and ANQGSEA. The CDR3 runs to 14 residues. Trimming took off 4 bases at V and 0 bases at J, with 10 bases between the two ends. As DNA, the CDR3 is TGCAGCGTTGGTTCCGGGAACTCCTACAATGAGCAGTTCTTC. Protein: CSVGSGNSYNEQFF.

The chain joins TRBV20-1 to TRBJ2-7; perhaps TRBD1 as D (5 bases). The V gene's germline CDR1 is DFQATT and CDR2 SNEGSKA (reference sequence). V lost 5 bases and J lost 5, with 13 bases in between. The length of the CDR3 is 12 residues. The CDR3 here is CSASQGINEQYF. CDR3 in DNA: TGCAGTGCTTCCCAGGGAATCAACGAGCAGTACTTC.

CDR3 region: CSGLSGGQETQYF. In DNA form, the CDR3 reads TGCAGTGGCCTAAGCGGGGGACAAGAGACCCAGTACTTC. The V gene is TRBV20-1, the J gene TRBJ2-5; TRBD2 matches 8 bases. This CDR3 is 13 amino acids long. J lost 2 bases, V lost 7 bases, and 6 bases had no gene match. Germline assignment: CDR1 DFQATT and CDR2 SNEGSKA (reference sequence).

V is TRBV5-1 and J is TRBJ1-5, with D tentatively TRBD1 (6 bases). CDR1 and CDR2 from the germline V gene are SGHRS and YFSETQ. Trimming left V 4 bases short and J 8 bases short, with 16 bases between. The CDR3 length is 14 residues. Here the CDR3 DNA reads TGCGCCAGCAGCCCACAGGGACCCAAAGAGCCCCAGCATTTT. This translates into CASSPQGPKEPQHF. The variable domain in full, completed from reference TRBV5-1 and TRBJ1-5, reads KAGVTQTPRYLIKTRGQQVTLSCSPISGHRSVSWYQQTPGQGLQFLFEYFSETQRNKGNFPGRFSGRQFSNSRSEMNVSTLELGDSALYLCASSPQGPKEPQHFGDGTRLSIL.

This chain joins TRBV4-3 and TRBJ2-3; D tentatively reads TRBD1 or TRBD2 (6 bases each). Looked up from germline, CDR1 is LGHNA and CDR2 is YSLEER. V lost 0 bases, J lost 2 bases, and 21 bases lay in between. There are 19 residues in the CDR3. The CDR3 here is CASSQEPTSRGAYTDTQYF. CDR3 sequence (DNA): TGCGCCAGCAGCCAAGAACCAACGTCGAGGGGGGCCTACACAGATACGCAGTATTTT.

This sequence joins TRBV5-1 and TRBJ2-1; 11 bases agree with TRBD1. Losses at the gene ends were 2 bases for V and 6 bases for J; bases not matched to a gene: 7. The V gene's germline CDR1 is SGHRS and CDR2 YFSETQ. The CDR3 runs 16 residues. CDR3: CASSFRAGTGGNEQFF. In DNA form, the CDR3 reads TGCGCCAGCAGCTTCCGCGCCGGGACAGGGGGCAATGAGCAGTTCTTC.

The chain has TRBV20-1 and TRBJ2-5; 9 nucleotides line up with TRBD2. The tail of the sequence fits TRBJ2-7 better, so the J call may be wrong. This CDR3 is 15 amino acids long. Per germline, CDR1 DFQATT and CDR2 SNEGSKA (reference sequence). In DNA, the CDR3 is TGCAGTGCTCGCCCTCTGGTAGCGGGGGCCTACGAGCAGTACTTC. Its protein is CSARPLVAGAYEQYF.

This CDR3 is CSVVTPGANVLTF. CDR3 DNA: TGCAGCGTTGTCACACCTGGGGCCAACGTCCTGACTTTC. The chain carries TRBV29-1 and TRBJ2-6; D ambiguous. This CDR3 has 13 residues. Trimming shortened V by 4 bases and J by 2 bases, and 6 bases separated the two germline ends. CDR1 and CDR2 (germline): SQVTM, ANQGSEA.

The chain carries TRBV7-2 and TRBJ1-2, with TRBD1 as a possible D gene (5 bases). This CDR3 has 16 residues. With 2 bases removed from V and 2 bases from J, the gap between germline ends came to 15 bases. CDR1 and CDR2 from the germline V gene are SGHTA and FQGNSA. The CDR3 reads CASSLSWWRGNYGYTF. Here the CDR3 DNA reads TGTGCCAGCAGCTTAAGTTGGTGGCGGGGGAACTATGGCTACACCTTC.

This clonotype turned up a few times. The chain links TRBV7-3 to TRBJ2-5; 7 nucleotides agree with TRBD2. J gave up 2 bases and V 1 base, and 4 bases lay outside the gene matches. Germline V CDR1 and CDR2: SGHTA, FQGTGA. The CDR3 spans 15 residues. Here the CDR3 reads CASSLNGGLQETQYF. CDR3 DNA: TGTGCCAGCAGCTTAAACGGGGGACTACAAGAGACCCAGTACTTC.

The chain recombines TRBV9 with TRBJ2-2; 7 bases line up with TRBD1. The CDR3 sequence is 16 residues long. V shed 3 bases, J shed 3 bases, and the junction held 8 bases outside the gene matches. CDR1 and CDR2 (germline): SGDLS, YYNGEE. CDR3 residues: CASSASTGVDTGELFF. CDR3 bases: TGTGCCAGCAGCGCGTCCACAGGGGTGGACACCGGGGAGCTGTTTTTT.

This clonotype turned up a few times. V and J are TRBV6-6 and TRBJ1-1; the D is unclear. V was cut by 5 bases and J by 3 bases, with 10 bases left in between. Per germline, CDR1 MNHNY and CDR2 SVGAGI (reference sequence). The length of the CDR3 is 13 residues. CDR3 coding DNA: TGTGCCAGCAGTGACGTTAGTTACACTGAAGCTTTCTTT. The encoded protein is CASSDVSYTEAFF.

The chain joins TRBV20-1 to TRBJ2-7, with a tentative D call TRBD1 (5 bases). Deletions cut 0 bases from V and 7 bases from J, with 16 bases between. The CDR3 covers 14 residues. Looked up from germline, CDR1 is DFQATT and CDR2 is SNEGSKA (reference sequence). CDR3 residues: CSARDPAGPNEQYF. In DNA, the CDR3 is TGCAGTGCTAGAGATCCCGCAGGGCCCAATGAGCAGTACTTC.